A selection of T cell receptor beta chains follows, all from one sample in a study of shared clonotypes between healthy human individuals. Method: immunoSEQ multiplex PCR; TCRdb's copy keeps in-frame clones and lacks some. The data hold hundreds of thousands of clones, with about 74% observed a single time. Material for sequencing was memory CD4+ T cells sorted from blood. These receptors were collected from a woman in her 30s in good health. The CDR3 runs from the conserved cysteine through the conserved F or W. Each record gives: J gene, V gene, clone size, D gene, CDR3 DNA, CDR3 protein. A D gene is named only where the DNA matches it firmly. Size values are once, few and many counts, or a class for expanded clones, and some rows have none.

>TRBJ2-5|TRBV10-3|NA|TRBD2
TGTGCCATCAGTGGCGGGAGTGGCGAGACCCAGTACTTC
CAISGGSGETQYF
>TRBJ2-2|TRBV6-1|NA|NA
TGTGCCAGCAGTGTCCGAAGGGGTACTAGCCCCGGGGAGCTGTTTTTT
CASSVRRGTSPGELFF
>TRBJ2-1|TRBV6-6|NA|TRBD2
TGTGCCAGCGGTGGGAGGGTCATAGATGAGCAGTTCTTC
CASGGRVIDEQFF
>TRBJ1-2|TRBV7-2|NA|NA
TGTGCCAGCAGCCTCCAGAGAGCTAACTATGGCTACACCTTC
CASSLQRANYGYTF
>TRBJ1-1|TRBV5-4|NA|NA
TGTGCCAGCAACCCCGGACAGCTGAACACTGAAGCTTTCTTT
CASNPGQLNTEAFF
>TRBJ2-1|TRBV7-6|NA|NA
TGTGCCAGCAGCTTTTGGGACTCCGAGCAGTTCTTC
CASSFWDSEQFF
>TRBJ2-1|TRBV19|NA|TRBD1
TGTGCCAGTAGTATTGCACAGGGGTCCTACAATGAGCAGTTCTTC
CASSIAQGSYNEQFF
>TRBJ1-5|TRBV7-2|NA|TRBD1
TGTGCCAGCAGCTTAGACGACAGGGGGCATCAGCCCCAGCATTTT
CASSLDDRGHQPQHF
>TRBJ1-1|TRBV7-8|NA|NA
TGTGCCAGCAGCTTTCAGAGGGACACTGAAGCTTTCTTT
CASSFQRDTEAFF
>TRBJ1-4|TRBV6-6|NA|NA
TGTGCCAGCAGTTATGAGGAGCCTCCTAATGAAAAACTGTTTTTT
CASSYEEPPNEKLFF
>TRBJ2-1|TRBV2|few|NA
TGTGCCAGCAGTTTCCTCGGGACGCTGTTCTTC
CASSFLGTLFF
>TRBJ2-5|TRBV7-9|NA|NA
TGTGCCAGCAGCGCCGGGACTGTGCAAGAGACCCAGTACTTC
CASSAGTVQETQYF
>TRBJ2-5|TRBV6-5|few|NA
TGTGCCAGCAGTTACTCCCGCAGGGACACCCAGTACTTC
CASSYSRRDTQYF
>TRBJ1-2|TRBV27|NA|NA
TGTGCCAGCAGACTAACGGAGGGTGGCTACACCTTC
CASRLTEGGYTF
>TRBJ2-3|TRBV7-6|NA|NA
TGTGCCAGCAGCTTAGGCGCGATCCCCACAGATACGCAGTATTTT
CASSLGAIPTDTQYF
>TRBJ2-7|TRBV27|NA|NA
TGTGCCAGCAGTTTAAGGTCTGAATTTGGGTCCTACGAGCAGTACTTC
CASSLRSEFGSYEQYF
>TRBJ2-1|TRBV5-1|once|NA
TGCGCCAGCAGCAGAAACCATGATGAGCAGTTCTTC
CASSRNHDEQFF
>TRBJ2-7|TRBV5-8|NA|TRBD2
TGTGCCAGCAGCAGCGGGACTAGCGGGAGGGTAGAGCAGTACTTC
CASSSGTSGRVEQYF
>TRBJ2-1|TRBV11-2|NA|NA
TGTGCCAGCAGCCAGGGTGGGGGTAATGAGCAGTTCTTC
CASSQGGGNEQFF
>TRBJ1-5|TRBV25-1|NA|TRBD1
TGTGCCAGCAGTGAATCAGGGCAGGGGGCCGTTCAGCCCCAGCATTTT
CASSESGQGAVQPQHF
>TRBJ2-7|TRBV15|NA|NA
TGTGCCACCAGCAGGCCGCCCGCATACGAGCAGTACTTC
CATSRPPAYEQYF
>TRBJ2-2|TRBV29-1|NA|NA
TGCAGCGTAACTCGTTCCGGGGAGCTGTTTTTT
CSVTRSGELFF
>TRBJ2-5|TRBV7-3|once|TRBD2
TGTGCCAGCAGCCGAAGCGGGAGTGGGGAGACCCAGTACTTC
CASSRSGSGETQYF